This T cell receptor (beta chain) was sequenced during a study of blood T cell repertoires in COVID-19. CDR1 MNHEY and CDR2 SVGAGI come from the germline V gene. Trimming removed 8 bases from V and 5 bases from J; junction bases left unmatched: 9. CDR3 length: 13 amino acids. Measured with immunoSEQ multiplex PCR; TCRdb has only the in-frame clones, and not every one. The sample includes just over 90,000 clones, 80% of them seen just once. This clone was detected a few times. The clonotype comes from a human donor in a cohort sampled during active COVID-19. Sequencing was done on a sample of peripheral blood. The chain combines TRBV6-5 with TRBJ2-7; 7 bases fit TRBD1. The CDR3 spells CASARQGSHEQYF. CDR3 nucleotides: TGTGCCAGCGCTCGACAGGGTTCCCACGAGCAGTACTTC.